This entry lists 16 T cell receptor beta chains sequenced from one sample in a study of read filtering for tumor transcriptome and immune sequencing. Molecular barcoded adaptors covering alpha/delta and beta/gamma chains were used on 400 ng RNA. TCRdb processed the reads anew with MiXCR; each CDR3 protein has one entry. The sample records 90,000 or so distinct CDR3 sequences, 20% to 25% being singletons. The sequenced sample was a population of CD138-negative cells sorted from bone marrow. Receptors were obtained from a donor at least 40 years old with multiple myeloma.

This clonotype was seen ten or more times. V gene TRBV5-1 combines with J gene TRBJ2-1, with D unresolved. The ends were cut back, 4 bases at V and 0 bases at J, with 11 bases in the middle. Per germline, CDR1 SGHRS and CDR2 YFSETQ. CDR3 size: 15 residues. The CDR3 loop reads CASSEAVSSYNEQFF. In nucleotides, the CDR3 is TGCGCCAGCAGCGAGGCGGTGAGCTCCTACAATGAGCAGTTCTTC.

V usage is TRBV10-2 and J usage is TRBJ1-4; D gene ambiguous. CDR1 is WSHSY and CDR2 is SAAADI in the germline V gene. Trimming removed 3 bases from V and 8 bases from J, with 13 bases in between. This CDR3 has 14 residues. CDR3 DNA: TGCGCCAGCAGTGATAGGGCGATCGACGAAAAACTGTTTTTT. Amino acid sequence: CASSDRAIDEKLFF.

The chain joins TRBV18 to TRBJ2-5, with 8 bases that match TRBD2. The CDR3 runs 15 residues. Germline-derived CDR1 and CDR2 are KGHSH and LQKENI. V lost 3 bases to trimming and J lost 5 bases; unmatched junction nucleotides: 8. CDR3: CASSPQGLVEETQYF. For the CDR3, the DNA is TGTGCCAGCTCACCCCAGGGACTAGTGGAGGAGACCCAGTACTTC.

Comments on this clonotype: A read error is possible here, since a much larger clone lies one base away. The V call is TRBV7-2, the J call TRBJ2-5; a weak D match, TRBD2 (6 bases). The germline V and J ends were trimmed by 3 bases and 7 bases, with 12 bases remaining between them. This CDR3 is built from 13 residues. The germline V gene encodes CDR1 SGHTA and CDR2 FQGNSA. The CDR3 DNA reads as TGTGCCAGCAGCTTTGGCGGGGAAGGGACCCAGTACTTC. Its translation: CASSFGGEGTQYF.

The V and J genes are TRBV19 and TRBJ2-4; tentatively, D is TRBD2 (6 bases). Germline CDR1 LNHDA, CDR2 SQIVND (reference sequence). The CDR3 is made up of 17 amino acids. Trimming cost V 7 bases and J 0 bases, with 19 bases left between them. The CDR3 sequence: CASTNTEGAGAKNIQYF. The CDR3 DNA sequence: TGTGCCAGTACCAATACGGAGGGCGCGGGAGCCAAAAACATTCAGTACTTC.

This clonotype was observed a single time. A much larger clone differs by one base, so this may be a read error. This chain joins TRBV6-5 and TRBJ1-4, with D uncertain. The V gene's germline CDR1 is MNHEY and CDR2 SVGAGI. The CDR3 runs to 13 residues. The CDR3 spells CASSGGPNEELFF. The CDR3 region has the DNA TGTGCCAGCAGCGGCGGTCCTAATGAAGAACTGTTTTTT.

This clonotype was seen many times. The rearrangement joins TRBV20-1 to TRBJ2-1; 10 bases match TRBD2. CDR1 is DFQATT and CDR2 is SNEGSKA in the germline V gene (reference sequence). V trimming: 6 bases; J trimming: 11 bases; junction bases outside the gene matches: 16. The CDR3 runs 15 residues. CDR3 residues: CSAALPGTSALKQFF. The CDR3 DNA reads TGCAGTGCCGCACTCCCCGGGACTAGCGCTTTAAAGCAGTTCTTC.

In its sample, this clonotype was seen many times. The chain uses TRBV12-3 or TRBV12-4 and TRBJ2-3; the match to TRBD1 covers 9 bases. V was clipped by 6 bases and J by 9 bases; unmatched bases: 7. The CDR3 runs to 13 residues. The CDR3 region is CASSRTGALTQYF. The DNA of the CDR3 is TGTGCCAGCAGCAGGACAGGGGCATTAACGCAGTATTTT.

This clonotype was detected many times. Here the CDR3 DNA reads TGTGCCAGCAGTTACCGGGACAGTTACAATGAGCAGTTCTTC. Translated, it gives CASSYRDSYNEQFF. The chain couples TRBV12-3 or TRBV12-4 to TRBJ2-1; 7 bases map to TRBD1. Trimming cost V 4 bases and J 4 bases; bases outside gene matches: 4. The CDR3 is 14 amino acids.

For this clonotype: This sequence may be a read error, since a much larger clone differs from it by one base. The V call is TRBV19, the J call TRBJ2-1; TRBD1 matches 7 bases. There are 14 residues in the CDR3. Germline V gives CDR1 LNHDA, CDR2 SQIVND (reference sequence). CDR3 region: CASNPGQIYDEQFF. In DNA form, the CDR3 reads TGTGCCAGTAATCCGGGACAGATCTACGATGAGCAGTTCTTC.

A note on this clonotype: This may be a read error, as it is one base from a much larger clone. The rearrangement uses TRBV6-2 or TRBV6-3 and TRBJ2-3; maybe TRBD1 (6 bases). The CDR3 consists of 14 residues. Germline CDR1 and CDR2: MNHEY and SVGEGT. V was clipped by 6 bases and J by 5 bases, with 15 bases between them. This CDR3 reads CASRHTGLGDTQYF. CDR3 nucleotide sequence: TGTGCCAGCAGACATACAGGGCTCGGAGATACGCAGTATTTT.

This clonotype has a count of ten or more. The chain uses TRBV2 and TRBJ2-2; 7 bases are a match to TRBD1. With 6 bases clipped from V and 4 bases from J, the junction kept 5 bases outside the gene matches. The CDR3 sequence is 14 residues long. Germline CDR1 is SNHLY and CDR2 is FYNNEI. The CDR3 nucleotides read TGTGCCAGCAGGCCCAGGACAGGCACCGGGGAGCTGTTTTTT. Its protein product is CASRPRTGTGELFF.

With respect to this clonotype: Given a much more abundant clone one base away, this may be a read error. CDR3 sequence (DNA): TGTGCCAGCGGCCAACGGACGGTGGAAGATACGCAGTATTTT. This sequence encodes CASGQRTVEDTQYF. V usage is TRBV4-2 and J usage is TRBJ2-3; no clear D. Germline V gene data show CDR1 as LGHNA and CDR2 as YNFKEQ. The CDR3 extends over 14 amino acids.

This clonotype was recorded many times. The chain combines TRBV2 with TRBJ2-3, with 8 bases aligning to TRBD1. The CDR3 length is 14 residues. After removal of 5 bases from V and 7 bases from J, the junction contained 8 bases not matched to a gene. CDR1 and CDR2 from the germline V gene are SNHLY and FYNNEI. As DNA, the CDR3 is TGTGCCAGCAGTAACATCGGACAGGGCTATACGCAGTATTTT. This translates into CASSNIGQGYTQYF.

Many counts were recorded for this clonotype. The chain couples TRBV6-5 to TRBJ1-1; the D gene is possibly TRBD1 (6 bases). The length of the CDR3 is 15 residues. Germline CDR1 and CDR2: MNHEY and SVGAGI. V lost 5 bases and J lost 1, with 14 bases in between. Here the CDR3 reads CASSPGDTRNTEAFF. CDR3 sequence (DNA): TGTGCCAGCAGTCCCGGGGACACCCGGAACACTGAAGCTTTCTTT.

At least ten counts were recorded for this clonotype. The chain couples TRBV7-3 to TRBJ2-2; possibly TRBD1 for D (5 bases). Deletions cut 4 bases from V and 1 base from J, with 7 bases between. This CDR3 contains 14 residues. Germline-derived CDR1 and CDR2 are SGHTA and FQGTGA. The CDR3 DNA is TGTGCCAGCAGCTACGACAGGAACACCGGGGAGCTGTTTTTT. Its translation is CASSYDRNTGELFF.